This T cell receptor (beta chain) was sequenced in a study of vaccination and CD4 T cells after COVID-19. Across the whole study: Control cultures received a CEFX pool, an HIV-1 Nef pool, or no peptide.

Germline V gene data show CDR1 as MNHEY and CDR2 as SVGAGI. The length of the CDR3 is 14 residues. The V gene lost 4 bases and the J gene lost 0 bases, with 9 bases spanning the gap. The sample's treatment: approximately 9-day PBMC culture with coronavirus spike peptide pools or control peptides (ViraFEST assay). As to this clonotype: Its matching antigen is unknown.

Scientists ran DNA taken from cultured CD4+ T cells through the Oncomine TCR Beta short-read assay for sequencing. One entry per CDR3 protein results from TCRdb running MiXCR on the PCR reads. Of fewer than 20,000 distinct CDR3 sequences listed, more than 50% are singletons. The clonotype comes from a human donor who had recovered from COVID-19. Material: CD4+ T cells from blood, cultured in vitro. The genes are TRBV6-5 and TRBJ1-1; the D is unclear. This CDR3 reads CASSLQDVNTEAFF. The CDR3 nucleotides are TGTGCCAGCAGTTTACAAGACGTGAACACTGAAGCTTTCTTT.